The 4 T cell receptor beta chains given below trace back to one sample, sequenced in a study of control samples from healthy donors and cancer patients. Data came from immunoSEQ multiplex PCR; TCRdb stores just in-frame clones and leaves some out. The table records approximately 82,000 clones, 70% to 90% of them present only once. The sample comprised blood. Source of these receptors: a man between 50 and 59 years old in good health.

The V gene is TRBV6-2 or TRBV6-3, the J gene TRBJ2-7; TRBD1 aligns across 7 bases. Germline V lookup: CDR1 MNHEY, CDR2 SVGEGT. Trimming at V came to 2 bases and at J to 4 bases, leaving 11 bases not matched to a gene. The CDR3 is 16 residues long. CDR3 nucleotides: TGTGCCAGCAGTTACCGCGGCAGGGGGTCAGGTTACGAGCAGTACTTC. This translates into CASSYRGRGSGYEQYF.

The DNA of the CDR3 is TGTGCCAGCAGTTTATATGGGACAGCCTACGAGCAGTACTTC. As protein: CASSLYGTAYEQYF. V and J are TRBV27 and TRBJ2-7, with TRBD1 matching over 7 bases. Germline trimming cut 1 base from V and 2 bases from J; bases unmatched to any gene: 2. Germline V gene lookup returns CDR1 MNHEY and CDR2 SMNVEV (reference sequence). CDR3 length: 14 residues.

This chain connects TRBV7-2 to TRBJ1-3; no clear D. There are 14 residues in the CDR3. Trimming pared 5 bases from V and 0 bases from J, leaving 8 bases between. Germline CDR1 reads SGHTA; CDR2 reads FQGNSA. CDR3 sequence (DNA): TGTGCCAGCAGCACCAGAGACTCTGGAAACACCATATATTTT. This codes for CASSTRDSGNTIYF.

This rearrangement joins TRBV24-1 to TRBJ2-3; unclear D gene. V was clipped by 4 bases and J by 6 bases, with 10 bases between them. Germline lookup yields CDR1 KGHDR and CDR2 SFDVKD. This CDR3 is 13 amino acids long. The CDR3: CATSDPPLDTQYF. The CDR3 nucleotides are TGTGCCACCAGTGACCCCCCTTTGGATACGCAGTATTTT.